Only a few counts were recorded for the clone carrying this TCR beta chain. The CDR3 has 14 residues. The germline V and J ends were trimmed by 5 bases and 4 bases, with 17 bases remaining between them. Germline CDR1 DFQATT, CDR2 SNEGSKA (reference sequence). This sample stems from a study of blood T cells in healthy people across ages. The second PCR ran roughly 6 to 12 cycles with a sample-barcoded 5' primer and J-beta primers. From the 5' RACE reads, TCRdb called clonotypes with MiXCR, one entry per CDR3 protein. The sample lists 800,000 or so distinct CDR3 sequences; around half were seen once. This receptor was identified in an elderly man in good health. The chain is built from TRBV20-1 and TRBJ1-2, with D uncertain. Input material: blood. This CDR3 is CSASVELGIYGYTF. The CDR3 DNA follows: TGCAGTGCTTCCGTAGAGCTCGGGATCTATGGCTACACCTTC.